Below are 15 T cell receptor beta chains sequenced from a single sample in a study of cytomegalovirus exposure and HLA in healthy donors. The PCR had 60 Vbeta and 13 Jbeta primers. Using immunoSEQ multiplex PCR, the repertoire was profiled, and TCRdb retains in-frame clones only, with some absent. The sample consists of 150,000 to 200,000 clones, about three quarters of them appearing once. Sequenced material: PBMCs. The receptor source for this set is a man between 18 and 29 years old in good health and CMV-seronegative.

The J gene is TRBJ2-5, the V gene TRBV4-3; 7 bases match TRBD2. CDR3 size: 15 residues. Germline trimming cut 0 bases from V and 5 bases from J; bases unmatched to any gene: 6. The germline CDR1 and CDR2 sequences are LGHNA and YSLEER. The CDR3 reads CASSQEIAGGETQYF. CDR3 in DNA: TGCGCCAGCAGCCAAGAAATAGCGGGCGGTGAGACCCAGTACTTC.

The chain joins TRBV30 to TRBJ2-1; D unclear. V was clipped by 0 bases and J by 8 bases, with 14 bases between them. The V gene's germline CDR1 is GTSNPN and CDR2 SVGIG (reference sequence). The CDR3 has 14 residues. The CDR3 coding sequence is TGTGCCTGGAGTGTAGGCTACGGGTTAGATGAGCAGTTCTTC. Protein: CAWSVGYGLDEQFF.

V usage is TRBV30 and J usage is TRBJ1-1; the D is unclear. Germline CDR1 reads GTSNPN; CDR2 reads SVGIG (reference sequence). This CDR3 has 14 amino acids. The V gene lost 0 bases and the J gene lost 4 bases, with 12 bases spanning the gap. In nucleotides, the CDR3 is TGTGCCTGGAGTGTGTACTCCTTGAGCACTGAAGCTTTCTTT. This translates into CAWSVYSLSTEAFF.

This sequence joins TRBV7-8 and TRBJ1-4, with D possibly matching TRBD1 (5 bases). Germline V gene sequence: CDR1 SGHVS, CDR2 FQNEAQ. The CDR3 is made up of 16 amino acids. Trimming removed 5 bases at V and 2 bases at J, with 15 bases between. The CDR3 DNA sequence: TGTGCCAGCAGCGCTTCCGCCAGGGTTACTAATGAAAAACTGTTTTTT. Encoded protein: CASSASARVTNEKLFF.

CDR3 coding DNA: TGTGCCAGCAGTCGAGAACAGGGCTTGAGCTATGGCTACACCTTC. Encoded protein: CASSREQGLSYGYTF. The genes are TRBV9 and TRBJ1-2, with D perhaps matching TRBD1 (6 bases). Germline CDR1 SGDLS, CDR2 YYNGEE. Trimming cost V 5 bases and J 4 bases, with 18 bases left between them. The CDR3 runs to 15 residues.

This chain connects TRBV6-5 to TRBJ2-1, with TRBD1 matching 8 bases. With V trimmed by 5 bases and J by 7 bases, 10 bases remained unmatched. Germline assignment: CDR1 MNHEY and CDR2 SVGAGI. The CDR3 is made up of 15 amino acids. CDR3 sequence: CASSNRDRFFNEQFF. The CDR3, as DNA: TGTGCCAGCAGTAACCGGGACAGGTTTTTTAATGAGCAGTTCTTC.

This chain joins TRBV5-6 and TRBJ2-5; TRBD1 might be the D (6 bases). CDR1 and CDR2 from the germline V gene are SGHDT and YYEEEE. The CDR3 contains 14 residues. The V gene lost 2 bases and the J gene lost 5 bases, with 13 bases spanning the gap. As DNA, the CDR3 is TGTGCCAGCAGCTTTACAGGGTCGGGGGAGACCCAGTACTTC. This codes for CASSFTGSGETQYF.

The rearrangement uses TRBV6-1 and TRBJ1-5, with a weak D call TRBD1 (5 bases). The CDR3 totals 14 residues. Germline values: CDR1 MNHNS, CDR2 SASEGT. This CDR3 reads CPNINPGQSQPQHF. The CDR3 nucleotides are TGTCCCAACATTAACCCAGGACAATCTCAGCCCCAGCATTTT.

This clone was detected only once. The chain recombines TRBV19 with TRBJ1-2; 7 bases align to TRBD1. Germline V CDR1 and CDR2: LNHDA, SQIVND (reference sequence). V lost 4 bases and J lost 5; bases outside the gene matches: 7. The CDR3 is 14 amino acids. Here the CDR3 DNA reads TGTGCCAGTAGTACCCTGACAGGGTTATATGGCTACACCTTC. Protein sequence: CASSTLTGLYGYTF. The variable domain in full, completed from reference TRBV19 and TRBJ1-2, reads DGGITQSPKYLFRKEGQNVTLSCEQNLNHDAMYWYRQDPGQGLRLIYYSQIVNDFQKGDIAEGYSVSREKKESFPLTVTSAQKNPTAFYLCASSTLTGLYGYTFGSGTRLTVV.

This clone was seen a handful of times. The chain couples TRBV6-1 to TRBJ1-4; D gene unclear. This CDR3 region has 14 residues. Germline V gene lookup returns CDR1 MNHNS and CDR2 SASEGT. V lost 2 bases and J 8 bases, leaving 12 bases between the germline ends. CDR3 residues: CASSERTGREKLFF. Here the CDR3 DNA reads TGTGCCAGCAGTGAACGGACTGGGCGCGAAAAACTGTTTTTT.

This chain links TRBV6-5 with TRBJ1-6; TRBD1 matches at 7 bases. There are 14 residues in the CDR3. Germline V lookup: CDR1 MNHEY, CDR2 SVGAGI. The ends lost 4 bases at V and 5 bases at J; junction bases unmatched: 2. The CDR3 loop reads CASSSTGNNSPLHF. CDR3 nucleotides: TGTGCCAGCAGTTCGACAGGGAATAATTCACCCCTCCACTTT.

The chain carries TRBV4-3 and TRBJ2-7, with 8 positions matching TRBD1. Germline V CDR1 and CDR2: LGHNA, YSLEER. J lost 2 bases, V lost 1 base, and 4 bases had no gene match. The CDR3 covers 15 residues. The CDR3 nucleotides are TGCGCCAGCAGCCAAGTTCCAGGGGGCGCCTACGAGCAGTACTTC. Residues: CASSQVPGGAYEQYF.

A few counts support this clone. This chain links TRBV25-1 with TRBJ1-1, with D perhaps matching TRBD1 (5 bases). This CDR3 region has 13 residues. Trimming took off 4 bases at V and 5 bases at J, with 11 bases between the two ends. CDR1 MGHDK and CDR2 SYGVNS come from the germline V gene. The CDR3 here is CASSVLGTTEAFF. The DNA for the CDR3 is TGTGCCAGCAGTGTACTTGGGACTACTGAAGCTTTCTTT.

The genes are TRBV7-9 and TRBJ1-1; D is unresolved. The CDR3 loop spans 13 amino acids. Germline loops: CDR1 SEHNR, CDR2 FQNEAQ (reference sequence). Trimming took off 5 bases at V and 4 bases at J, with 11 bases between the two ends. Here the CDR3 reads CASSPNSITEAFF. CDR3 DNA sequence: TGTGCCAGCAGCCCTAACTCAATCACTGAAGCTTTCTTT.

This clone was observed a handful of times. CDR3 region: CASSKFGKGSYEQYF. As DNA, the CDR3 is TGTGCCAGTAGTAAGTTTGGGAAGGGGTCCTACGAGCAGTACTTC. The chain recombines TRBV19 with TRBJ2-7, with D perhaps matching TRBD1 (5 bases). The CDR3 loop spans 15 amino acids. Trimming shortened V by 4 bases and J by 1 base, and 14 bases separated the two germline ends. The germline V gene has CDR1 LNHDA and CDR2 SQIVND (reference sequence).